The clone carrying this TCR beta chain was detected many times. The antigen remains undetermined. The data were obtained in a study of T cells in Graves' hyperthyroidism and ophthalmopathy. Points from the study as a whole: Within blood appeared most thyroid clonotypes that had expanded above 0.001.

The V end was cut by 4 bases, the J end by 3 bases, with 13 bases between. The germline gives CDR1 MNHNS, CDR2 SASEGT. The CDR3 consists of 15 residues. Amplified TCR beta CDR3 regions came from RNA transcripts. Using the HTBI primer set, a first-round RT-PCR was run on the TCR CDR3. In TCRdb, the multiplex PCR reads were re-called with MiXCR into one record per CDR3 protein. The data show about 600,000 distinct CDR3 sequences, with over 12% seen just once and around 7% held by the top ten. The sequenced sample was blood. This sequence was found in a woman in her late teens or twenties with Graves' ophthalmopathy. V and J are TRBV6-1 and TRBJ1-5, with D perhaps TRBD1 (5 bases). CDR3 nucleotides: TGTGCCAGCAGTGCCTGGGACCGATCCAATCAGCCCCAGCATTTT. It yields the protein CASSAWDRSNQPQHF.